The 7 T cell receptor beta chains below come from one sample, sequenced in a study of cytomegalovirus exposure and HLA in healthy donors. Primers: 60 Vbeta forward and 13 Jbeta reverse. TCRdb's table, derived via immunoSEQ multiplex PCR, lists solely in-frame clones and lacks some. The sample yields about 57,000 clones, 75% to 85% seen once. Sequencing used PBMCs. These receptors all come from a male donor in good health and CMV-seronegative.

This sequence joins TRBV15 and TRBJ1-2; TRBD1 matches 12 bases. The ends lost 3 bases at V and 0 bases at J; junction bases unmatched: 5. Germline lookup yields CDR1 LNHNV and CDR2 YYDKDF (reference sequence). The CDR3 totals 17 residues. The CDR3 loop reads CATSSGDRGLSNYGYTF. DNA of the CDR3: TGTGCCACCAGCAGTGGGGACAGGGGGCTTTCTAACTATGGCTACACCTTC.

The rearrangement links TRBV7-9 to TRBJ1-4, with TRBD1 matching 11 bases. V trimming: 4 bases; J trimming: 7 bases; junction bases outside the gene matches: 5. Germline-derived CDR1 and CDR2 are SEHNR and FQNEAQ (reference sequence). CDR3 length: 15 amino acids. CDR3 region: CASSYSGTGGEKLFF. DNA of the CDR3: TGTGCCAGCAGCTATTCCGGGACAGGGGGTGAAAAACTGTTTTTT.

CDR3 protein: CASSLPSMNTEAFF. DNA for the CDR3: TGTGCCAGCAGTTTACCCTCTATGAACACTGAAGCTTTCTTT. This chain joins TRBV28 and TRBJ1-1; D is unclear. The V end lost 2 bases, the J end lost 0 bases, and 7 bases lay between the germline ends. The CDR3 is 14 residues long. Germline V gene lookup returns CDR1 MDHEN and CDR2 SYDVKM.

V gene TRBV9 combines with J gene TRBJ1-3; no clear D gene. Trimming stripped 0 bases from V and 6 bases from J, with 10 bases between. The V gene's germline CDR1 is SGDLS and CDR2 YYNGEE. The CDR3 contains 14 residues. CDR3: CASSVVSGANTIYF. CDR3 sequence (DNA): TGTGCCAGCAGCGTAGTATCGGGAGCAAACACCATATATTTT. The full variable domain, rest sourced from reference TRBV9 and TRBJ1-3, is DSGVTQTPKHLITATGQRVTLRCSPRSGDLSVYWYQQSLDQGLQFLIQYYNGEERAKGNILERFSAQQFPDLHSELNLSSLELGDSALYFCASSVVSGANTIYFGEGSWLTVV.

The CDR3 loop is CASSLVQGHTGELFF. As DNA, the CDR3 is TGTGCCAGCAGCTTGGTTCAGGGGCACACCGGGGAGCTGTTTTTT. The genes are TRBV7-9 and TRBJ2-2; D possibly corresponds to TRBD1 (6 bases). There are 15 residues in the CDR3. Deletions cut 3 bases from V and 3 bases from J, with 11 bases between. Germline V gene lookup returns CDR1 SEHNR and CDR2 FQNEAQ (reference sequence).

This clone has more than one count but fewer than ten. The chain combines TRBV11-3 with TRBJ2-3; 8 positions match TRBD1. The V and J ends lost 5 bases and 2 bases, in that order; junction bases with no gene match: 6. Germline CDR1 and CDR2: SGHNT and YENEEA. The CDR3 consists of 15 residues. The CDR3 here is CASSPRTGNTDTQYF. In DNA, the CDR3 is TGTGCCAGCAGCCCGCGGACAGGGAACACAGATACGCAGTATTTT.

The table lists this clone with a few counts. The CDR3, as DNA: TGCGCCAGCAGCCATCCCGACAAGCTCTCAGATACGCAGTATTTT. This gives the protein CASSHPDKLSDTQYF. The genes are TRBV4-1 and TRBJ2-3; unclear D gene. The V gene lost 3 bases and the J gene lost 4 bases, with 14 bases spanning the gap. CDR3 length: 15 amino acids. Germline CDR1 reads MGHRA; CDR2 reads YSYEKL.